This T cell receptor (beta chain) was identified during a study of cytomegalovirus exposure and HLA in healthy donors. The study, taken as a whole, reports: It was reported that the classifier diagnosed cytomegalovirus status with high specificity and sensitivity in both the original and validation cohorts. Researchers counted 180 or so TCR beta chains as cytomegalovirus-associated.

Profiled with immunoSEQ multiplex PCR; TCRdb holds only in-frame clones, not every one. The sample consists of roughly 100,000 clones, about 86% of them appearing once. The CDR3 sequence is 18 residues long. Germline V gene lookup returns CDR1 LNHDA and CDR2 SQIVND (reference sequence). The trim removed 6 bases at V and 3 bases at J, leaving 18 bases unmatched. Among the 110 or so subjects of the validation cohort, separate from the roughly 670-subject first cohort, were the donors. Turning to this clone: The antigen remains undetermined.

The rearrangement uses TRBV19 and TRBJ2-3, with 7 nucleotides matching TRBD1. The receptor comes from a woman younger than 35 in good health and CMV-seropositive. The specimen was PBMCs. CDR3 protein: CASREIFRQGRGTDTQYF. The CDR3 DNA follows: TGTGCCAGTAGAGAAATCTTCAGACAGGGACGAGGGACAGATACGCAGTATTTT.